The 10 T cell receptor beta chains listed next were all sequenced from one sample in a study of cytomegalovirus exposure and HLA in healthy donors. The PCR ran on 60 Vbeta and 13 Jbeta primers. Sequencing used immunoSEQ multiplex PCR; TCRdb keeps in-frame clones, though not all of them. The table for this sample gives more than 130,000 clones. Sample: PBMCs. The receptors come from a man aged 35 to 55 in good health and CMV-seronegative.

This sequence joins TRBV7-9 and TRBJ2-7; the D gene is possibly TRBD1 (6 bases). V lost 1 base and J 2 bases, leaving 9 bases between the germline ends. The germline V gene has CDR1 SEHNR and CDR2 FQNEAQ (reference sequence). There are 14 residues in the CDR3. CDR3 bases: TGTGCCAGCAGCTTAGTCAAGGGGGCCTACGAGCAGTACTTC. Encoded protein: CASSLVKGAYEQYF. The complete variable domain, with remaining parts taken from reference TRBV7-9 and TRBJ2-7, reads DTGVSQNPRHKITKRGQNVTFRCDPISEHNRLYWYRQTLGQGPEFLTYFQNEAQLEKSRLLSDRFSAERPKGSFSTLEIQRTEQGDSAMYLCASSLVKGAYEQYFGPGTRLTVT.

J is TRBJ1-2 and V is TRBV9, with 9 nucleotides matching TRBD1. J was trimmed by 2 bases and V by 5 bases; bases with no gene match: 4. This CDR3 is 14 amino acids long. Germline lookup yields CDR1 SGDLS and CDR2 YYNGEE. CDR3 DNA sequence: TGTGCCAGCAGTGAGGGACAGGGAAACTATGGCTACACCTTC. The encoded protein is CASSEGQGNYGYTF. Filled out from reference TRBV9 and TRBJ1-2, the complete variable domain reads DSGVTQTPKHLITATGQRVTLRCSPRSGDLSVYWYQQSLDQGLQFLIQYYNGEERAKGNILERFSAQQFPDLHSELNLSSLELGDSALYFCASSEGQGNYGYTFGSGTRLTVV.

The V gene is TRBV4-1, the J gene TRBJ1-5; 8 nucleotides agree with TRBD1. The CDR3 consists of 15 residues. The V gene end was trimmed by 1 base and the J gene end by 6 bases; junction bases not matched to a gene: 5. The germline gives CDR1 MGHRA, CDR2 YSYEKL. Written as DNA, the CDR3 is TGCGCCAGCAGCCAAGTACAGGGGGGAGGTCAGCCCCAGCATTTT. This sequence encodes CASSQVQGGGQPQHF.

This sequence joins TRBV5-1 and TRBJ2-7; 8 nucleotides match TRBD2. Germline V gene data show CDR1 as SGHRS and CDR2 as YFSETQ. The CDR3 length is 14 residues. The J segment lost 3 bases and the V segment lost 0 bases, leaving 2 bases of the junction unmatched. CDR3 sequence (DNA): TGCGCCAGCAGCTTGGAACTAGCGGTCTACGAGCAGTACTTC. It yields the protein CASSLELAVYEQYF.

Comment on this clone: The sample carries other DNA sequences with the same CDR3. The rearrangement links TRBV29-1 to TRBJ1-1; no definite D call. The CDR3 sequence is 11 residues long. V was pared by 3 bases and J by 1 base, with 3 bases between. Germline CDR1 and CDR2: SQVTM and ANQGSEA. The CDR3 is CSVDRNTEAFF. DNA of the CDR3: TGCAGCGTTGATCGGAACACTGAAGCTTTCTTT.

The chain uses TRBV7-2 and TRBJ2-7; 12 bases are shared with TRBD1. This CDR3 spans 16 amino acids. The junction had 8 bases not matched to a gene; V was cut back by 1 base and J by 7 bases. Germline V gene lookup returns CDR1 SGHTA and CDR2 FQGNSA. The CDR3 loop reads CASSLDRDRGPGEQYF. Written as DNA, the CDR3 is TGTGCCAGCAGCTTAGACCGGGACAGGGGGCCGGGTGAGCAGTACTTC.

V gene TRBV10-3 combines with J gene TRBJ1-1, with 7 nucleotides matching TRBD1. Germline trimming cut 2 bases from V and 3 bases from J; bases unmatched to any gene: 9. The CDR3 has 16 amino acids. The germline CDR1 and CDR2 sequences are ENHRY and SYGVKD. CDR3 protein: CAISEPADREDTEAFF. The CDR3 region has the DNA TGTGCCATCAGTGAGCCTGCAGACAGGGAGGACACTGAAGCTTTCTTT.

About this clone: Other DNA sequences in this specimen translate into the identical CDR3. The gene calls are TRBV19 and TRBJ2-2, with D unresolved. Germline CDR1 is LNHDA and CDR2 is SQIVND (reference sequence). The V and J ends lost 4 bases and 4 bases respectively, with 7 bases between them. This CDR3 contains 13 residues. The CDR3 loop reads CASSSGFTGELFF. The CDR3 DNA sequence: TGTGCCAGTAGTAGCGGCTTCACCGGGGAGCTGTTTTTT.

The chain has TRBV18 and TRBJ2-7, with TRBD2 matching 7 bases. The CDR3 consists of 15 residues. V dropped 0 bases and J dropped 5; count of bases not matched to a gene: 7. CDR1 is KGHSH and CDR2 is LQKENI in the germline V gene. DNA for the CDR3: TGTGCCAGCTCACCACCCCGGGGGGAGTTCCACGAGCAGTACTTC. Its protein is CASSPPRGEFHEQYF. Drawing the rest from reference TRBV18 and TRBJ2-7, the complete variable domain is NAGVMQNPRHLVRRRGQEARLRCSPMKGHSHVYWYRQLPEEGLKFMVYLQKENIIDESGMPKERFSAEFPKEGPSILRIQQVVRGDSAAYFCASSPPRGEFHEQYFGPGTRLTVT.

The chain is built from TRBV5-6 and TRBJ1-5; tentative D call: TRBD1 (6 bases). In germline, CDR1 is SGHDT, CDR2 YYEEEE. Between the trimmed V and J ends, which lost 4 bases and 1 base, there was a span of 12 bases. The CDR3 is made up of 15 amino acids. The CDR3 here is CASSNTGTSNQPQHF. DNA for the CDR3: TGTGCCAGCAGCAACACAGGGACCAGCAATCAGCCCCAGCATTTT.